Listed below are T cell receptor beta chains from one sample, sequenced in a study of beta chain features in type 1 diabetes. Method: immunoSEQ multiplex PCR; TCRdb's copy keeps in-frame clones and lacks some. The sample yields 130,000 to 150,000 clones, 40% to 55% seen once. Sequences were obtained from Tregs from blood. The receptors were gathered from a man younger than 30 in good health. The CDR3 runs from the conserved cysteine through the conserved F or W. Fields, in order: V gene, D gene, clone size, J gene, CDR3 protein, CDR3 DNA. D genes are given only for firm matches. Clone size is not always given. Where it is, it says once, few, many or a class for expanded clones.

TRBV30	TRBD1	.	TRBJ1-1	CAWTRRLTGVVSEAFF	TGTGCCTGGACCAGGAGGCTCACAGGGGTGGTCTCTGAAGCTTTCTTT
TRBV7-6	TRBD1	.	TRBJ1-1	CASSSFEGALEAFF	TGTGCCAGCAGTTCCTTTGAGGGGGCACTTGAAGCTTTCTTT
TRBV7-9	.	few	TRBJ2-3	CASSLAGGDTQYF	TGTGCCAGCAGCTTAGCCGGGGGAGATACGCAGTATTTT
TRBV30	.	few	TRBJ1-5	CAWGIGGNQPQHF	TGTGCCTGGGGTATAGGGGGCAATCAGCCCCAGCATTTT
TRBV27	TRBD1	.	TRBJ2-1	CASIALGTGLANEQFF	TGTGCCAGCATCGCCTTGGGGACAGGTTTAGCCAATGAGCAGTTCTTC
TRBV7-3	TRBD2	.	TRBJ2-1	CASSSMTSGGALQFF	TGTGCCAGCAGCTCCATGACTAGCGGGGGGGCCCTACAGTTCTTC
TRBV7-2	TRBD1	few	TRBJ1-5	CASSQDRGPYQPQHF	TGTGCCAGCAGCCAAGACAGGGGGCCATATCAGCCCCAGCATTTT
TRBV19	.	few	TRBJ1-5	CASSEAGPQPQHF	TGTGCCAGTAGTGAGGCGGGGCCTCAGCCCCAGCATTTT
TRBV25-1	.	.	TRBJ2-3	CASSKTGTDTQYF	TGTGCCAGCAGTAAGACTGGCACAGATACGCAGTATTTT
TRBV6-5	.	few	TRBJ1-4	CASSYGTYATNEKLFF	TGTGCCAGCAGTTACGGGACATATGCAACTAATGAAAAACTGTTTTTT
TRBV18	.	.	TRBJ1-5	CASSPGRFNQPQHF	TGTGCCAGCTCACCGGGGCGGTTTAATCAGCCCCAGCATTTT
TRBV19	TRBD1	.	TRBJ2-1	CASSIARGPFVNNEQFF	TGTGCCAGTAGTATAGCGAGGGGGCCCTTCGTAAACAATGAGCAGTTCTTC
TRBV7-2	.	few	TRBJ1-2	CASSYDIAGGYTF	TGTGCCAGCAGCTACGACATAGCAGGGGGCTACACCTTC
TRBV9	.	few	TRBJ2-7	CASSVTGSSYEQYF	TGTGCCAGCAGCGTAACAGGTAGCTCCTACGAGCAGTACTTC
TRBV5-6	.	.	TRBJ2-1	CASSLVGLTSSYNEQFF	TGTGCCAGCAGCTTGGTTGGTCTAACTAGCTCCTACAATGAGCAGTTCTTC
TRBV18	.	.	TRBJ1-2	CASSPAGNYGYTF	TGTGCCAGCTCACCAGCAGGGAACTATGGCTACACCTTC
TRBV19	.	.	TRBJ1-6	CASSPGGNSPLHF	TGTGCCAGTAGTCCCGGGGGTAATTCACCCCTCCACTTT
TRBV10-3	TRBD1	.	TRBJ2-7	CAITAGTGGYEQYF	TGTGCCATCACAGCGGGGACAGGGGGCTACGAGCAGTACTTC